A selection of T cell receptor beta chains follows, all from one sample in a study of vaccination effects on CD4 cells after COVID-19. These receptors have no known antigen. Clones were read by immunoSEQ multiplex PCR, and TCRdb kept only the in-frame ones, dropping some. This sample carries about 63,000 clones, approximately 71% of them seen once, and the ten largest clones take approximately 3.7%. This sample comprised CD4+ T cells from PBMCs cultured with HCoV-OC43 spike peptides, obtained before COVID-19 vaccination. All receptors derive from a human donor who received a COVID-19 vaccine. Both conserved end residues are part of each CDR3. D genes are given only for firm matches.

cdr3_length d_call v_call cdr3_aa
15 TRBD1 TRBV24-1 CATSDWGQGGETQYF
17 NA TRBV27 CASSWVRPGLGDSGKFF
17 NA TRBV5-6 CASSSRGGARGNQPQHF
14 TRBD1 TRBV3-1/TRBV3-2 CASKETGRITEAFF
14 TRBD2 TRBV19 CASRGLAGGDEQFF
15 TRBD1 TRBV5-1 CASSSTDRVPDTQYF
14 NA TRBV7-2 CASSPGQITDTQYF
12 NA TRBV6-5 CASSRNQETQYF
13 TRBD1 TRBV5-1 CASSSGQGNTIYF
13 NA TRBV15 CATSRDRTGTIYF
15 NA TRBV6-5 CASTVNRALQETQYF
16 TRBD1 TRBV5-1 CASSSGTGGTTDTQYF
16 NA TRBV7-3 CASSSSNAGGQETQYF
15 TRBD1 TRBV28 CASRKTQGGNYGYTF
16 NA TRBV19 CASSHNRVLLSQPQHF
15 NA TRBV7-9 CASSIGQTMNTEAFF
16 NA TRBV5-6 CASSLVLSGTRDTQYF
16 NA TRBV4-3 CASSQSPTSGRYGYTF
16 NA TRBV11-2 CASSLDYRTENTEAFF
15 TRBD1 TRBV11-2 CASSLARGQGYSYTF
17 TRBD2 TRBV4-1 CASSPQIAGGSSGELFF
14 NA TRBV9 CASSPATYNSPLHF
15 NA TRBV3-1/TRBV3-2 CASSLASGPYNEQFF
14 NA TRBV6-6 CASRWGPSTDTQYF
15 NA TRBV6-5 CASRPTVVMNTEAFF
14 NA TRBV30 CAWSVRVAINEQFF